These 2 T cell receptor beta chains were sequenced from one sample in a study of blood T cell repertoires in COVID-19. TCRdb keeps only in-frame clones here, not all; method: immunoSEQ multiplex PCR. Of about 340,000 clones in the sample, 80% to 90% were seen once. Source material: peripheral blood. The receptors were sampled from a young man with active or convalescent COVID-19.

CDR3 sequence (DNA): TGCGCCAGCAGCCAAGTTACCGGGTCTGATAGCACAGATACGCAGTATTTT. Protein product: CASSQVTGSDSTDTQYF. The rearrangement uses TRBV4-3 and TRBJ2-3; unclear D gene. Germline loops: CDR1 LGHNA, CDR2 YSLEER. This CDR3 contains 17 residues. Trimming took off 1 base at V and 0 bases at J, with 14 bases between the two ends.

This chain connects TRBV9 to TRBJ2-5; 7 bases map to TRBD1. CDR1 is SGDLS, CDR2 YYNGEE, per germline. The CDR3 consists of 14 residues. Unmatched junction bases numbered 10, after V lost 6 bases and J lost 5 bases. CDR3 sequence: CASTPSTGLETQYF. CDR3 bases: TGTGCCAGCACCCCTTCGACAGGGTTGGAGACCCAGTACTTC.